The source of this T cell receptor (beta chain) is a study of cytomegalovirus exposure and HLA in healthy donors. Points from the study as a whole: In vitro confirmation showed a few CMV-associated chains to be CMV antigen specific. Altogether, 164 TCR beta chains were recorded as cytomegalovirus-associated.

The CDR3 has 16 residues. With 5 bases clipped from V and 3 bases from J, the junction kept 6 bases outside the gene matches. Germline V CDR1 and CDR2: SGHAT, FQNNGV. Comments on this clone: Its target is not known.

The repertoire was sequenced with immunoSEQ multiplex PCR; TCRdb's copy has only in-frame clones and lacks some. The sample has some 350,000 clones; about nine tenths are singletons. This sequence originates from a woman aged 30 to 39 in good health and CMV-seropositive. The rearrangement joins TRBV11-2 to TRBJ2-7; 14 nucleotides line up with TRBD2. Specimen: PBMCs. CDR3 sequence reads: CASSPPGLAGDYEQYF. In DNA, the CDR3 is TGTGCCAGCAGCCCACCGGGACTAGCGGGAGACTACGAGCAGTACTTC.